This TCR beta chain emerged from a study of blood T cell repertoires in COVID-19 (dated by TCRdb to 2018 to 2020). With regard to the full study: The collaborator samples originated in the United States, Italy and Spain and spanned the acute and convalescent phases of COVID-19. The sample metadata nearly always contained a de-identified subject ID, COVID-19 status, age in years and sex. Subjects who had been exposed to COVID-19, were actively infected with it, or had recovered from it provided the deeply sampled blood TCRbeta repertoires that made up the dataset. Where available, HLA class I and class II types were taken from metadata supplied by the sample provider and were not determined by assay-based typing. A freely available public database, intended as a resource for researchers studying the immune response to SARS-CoV-2, is where the repertoires were released. The samples were drawn from two sources: the first 160 participants of the ongoing ImmuneRACE study, and 1,200 or so subjects contributed by 6 global collaborators. The material from the prospective study consisted of cDNA or gDNA derived from T cells, B-cell-depleted T cells, or PBMCs. Results and caveats for the whole study, not just this receptor: The quantity of clinical and demographic metadata differed by source and by participant and was supplied without curation.

Enrolling through a virtual design, the prospective study's participants ranged in age from roughly 18 to 95 years and lived across 20 to 25 United States geographic areas. In the prospective study, participants were assigned to cohorts based on the clinical history participants reported in a screening survey and a study questionnaire. Recovered participants in ImmuneRACE Cohort 3 were defined as having two consecutive negative NP/OP PCR tests, clearance from a healthcare professional, or resolution of symptoms. In the prospective study, mobile phlebotomists collected whole blood, serum and a nasopharyngeal or oropharyngeal swab from each participant. Prospective study participants could optionally give additional blood draws and questionnaires over an approximately 2-month period. Before DNA extraction, prospective study blood samples were shipped either frozen or at room temperature. Turning to this clone: The clone's antigen remains unknown. Base qualities are not at hand, and no much larger clone is one base apart.

TCRbeta CDR3 regions were amplified from genomic DNA by means of the immunoSEQ Assay, a bias-controlled multiplex PCR. In the paper's pipeline: The number of nucleated cells in each sample was estimated from the amplification of reference gene primers within the assay. To quantify the absolute abundance of each unique TCRbeta CDR3 rearrangement, sequence reads were collapsed and filtered. For each sample, productive Simpson clonality was calculated as the square root of Simpson's diversity index across productive rearrangements. The clones in this table, taken by TCRdb from immuneACCESS, are in-frame only. Not every clone is retained; where verified, under half of the shortfall comes from an unresolved V gene, and the cause of the rest is unknown. D and trimming were read from the DNA, whereas the V and J calls and clone size are those reported in that table. This sample has some 130,000 clones in its table, and roughly 90% of those were observed once. The ten largest clones represent approximately 2.2% of the sample.

This TCR derives from a woman aged 50 to 60 who had recovered from COVID-19. Sequencing was carried out using PBMCs or T cells enriched from blood (not recorded which).

The CDR3 in this case is CASRGQGNTGELFF. Here is the DNA: TGTGCCAGCCGAGGACAGGGTAACACCGGGGAGCTGTTTTTT. Recombination linked TRBV9 to TRBJ2-2; TRBD1 aligns with 8 central bases. The CDR3 runs 14 residues from the cysteine to the phenylalanine. Just the 42-base CDR3 DNA is kept, in frame starting at base 1. In the germline V gene, CDR1 corresponds to SGDLS and CDR2 to YYNGEE. For this chain, trimming is 7 bases at the V end and 2 bases at the J end, and the number of junction bases without a gene match is 4.